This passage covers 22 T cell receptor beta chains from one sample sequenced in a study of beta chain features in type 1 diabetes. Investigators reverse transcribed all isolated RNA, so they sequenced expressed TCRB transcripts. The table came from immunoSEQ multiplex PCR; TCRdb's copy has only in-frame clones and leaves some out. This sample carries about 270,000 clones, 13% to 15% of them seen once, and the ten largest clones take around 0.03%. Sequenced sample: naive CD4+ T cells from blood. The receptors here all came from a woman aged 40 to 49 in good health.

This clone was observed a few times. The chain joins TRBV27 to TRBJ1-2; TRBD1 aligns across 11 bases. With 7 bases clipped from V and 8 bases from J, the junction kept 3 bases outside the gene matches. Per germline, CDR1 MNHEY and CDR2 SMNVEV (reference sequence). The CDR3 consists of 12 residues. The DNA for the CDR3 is TGTGCCAGCATGGGACAGGGGGGAGGCTACACCTTC. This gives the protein CASMGQGGGYTF.

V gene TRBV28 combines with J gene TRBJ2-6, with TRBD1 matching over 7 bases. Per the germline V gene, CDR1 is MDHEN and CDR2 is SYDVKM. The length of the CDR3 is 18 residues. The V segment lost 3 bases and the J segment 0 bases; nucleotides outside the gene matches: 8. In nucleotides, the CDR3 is TGTGCCAGCAGTTTGGTTAGACAGGGATACTCTGGGGCCAACGTCCTGACTTTC. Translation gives CASSLVRQGYSGANVLTF.

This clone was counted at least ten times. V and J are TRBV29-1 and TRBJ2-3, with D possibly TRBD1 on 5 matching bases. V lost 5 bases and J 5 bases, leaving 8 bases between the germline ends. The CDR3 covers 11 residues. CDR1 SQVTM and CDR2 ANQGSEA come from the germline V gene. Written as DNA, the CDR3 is TGCAGCGTTCACCAGGGAGATACGCAGTATTTT. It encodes CSVHQGDTQYF.

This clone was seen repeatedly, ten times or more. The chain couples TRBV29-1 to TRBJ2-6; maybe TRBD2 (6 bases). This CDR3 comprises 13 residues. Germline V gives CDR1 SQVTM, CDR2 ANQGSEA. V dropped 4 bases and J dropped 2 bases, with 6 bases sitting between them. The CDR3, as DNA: TGCAGCGTTGGGGAGGCTGGGGCCAACGTCCTGACTTTC. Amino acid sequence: CSVGEAGANVLTF.

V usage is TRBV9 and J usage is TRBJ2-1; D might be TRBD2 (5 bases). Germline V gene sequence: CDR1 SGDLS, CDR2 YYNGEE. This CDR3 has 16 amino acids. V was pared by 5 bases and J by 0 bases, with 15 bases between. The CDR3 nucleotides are TGTGCCAGCAGTCTCGGACTCTTAAGCTCCTACAATGAGCAGTTCTTC. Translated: CASSLGLLSSYNEQFF.

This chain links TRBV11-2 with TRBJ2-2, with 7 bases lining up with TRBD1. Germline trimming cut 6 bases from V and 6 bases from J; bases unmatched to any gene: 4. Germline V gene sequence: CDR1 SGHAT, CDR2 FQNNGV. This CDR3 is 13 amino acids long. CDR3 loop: CASSSDRAGELFF. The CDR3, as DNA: TGTGCCAGCAGTTCCGACAGGGCCGGGGAGCTGTTTTTT.

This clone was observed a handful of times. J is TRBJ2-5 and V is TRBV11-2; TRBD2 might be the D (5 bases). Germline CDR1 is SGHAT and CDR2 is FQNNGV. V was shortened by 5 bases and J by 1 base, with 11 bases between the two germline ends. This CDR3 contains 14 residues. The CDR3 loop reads CASSHPRGQETQYF. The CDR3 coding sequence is TGTGCCAGCAGCCACCCACGGGGCCAAGAGACCCAGTACTTC.

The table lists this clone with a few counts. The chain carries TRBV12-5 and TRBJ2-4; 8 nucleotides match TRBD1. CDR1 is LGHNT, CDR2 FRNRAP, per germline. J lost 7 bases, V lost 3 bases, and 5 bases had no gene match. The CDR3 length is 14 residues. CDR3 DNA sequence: TGTGCTAGTGGTTTCGGGCAGGGGGCGAACATTCAGTACTTC. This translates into CASGFGQGANIQYF.

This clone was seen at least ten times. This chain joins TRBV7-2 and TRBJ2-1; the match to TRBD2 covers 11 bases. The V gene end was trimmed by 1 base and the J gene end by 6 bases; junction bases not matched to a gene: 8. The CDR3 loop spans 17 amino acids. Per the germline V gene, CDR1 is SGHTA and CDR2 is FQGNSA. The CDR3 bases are TGTGCCAGCAGCTTAGGCGCCTCTAGCGGGGGGTTCAATGAGCAGTTCTTC. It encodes CASSLGASSGGFNEQFF.

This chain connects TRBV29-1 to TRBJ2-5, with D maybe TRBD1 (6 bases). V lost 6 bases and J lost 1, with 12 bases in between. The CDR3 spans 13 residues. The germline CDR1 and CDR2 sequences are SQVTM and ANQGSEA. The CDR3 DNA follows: TGCAGCGTAGGACAGCTAATCCAAGAGACCCAGTACTTC. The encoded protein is CSVGQLIQETQYF.

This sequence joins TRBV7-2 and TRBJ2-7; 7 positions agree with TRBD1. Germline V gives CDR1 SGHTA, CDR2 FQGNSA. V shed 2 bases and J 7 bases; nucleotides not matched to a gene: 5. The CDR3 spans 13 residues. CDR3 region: CASSLTGEGEQYF. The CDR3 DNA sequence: TGTGCCAGCAGCTTAACAGGGGAAGGGGAGCAGTACTTC.

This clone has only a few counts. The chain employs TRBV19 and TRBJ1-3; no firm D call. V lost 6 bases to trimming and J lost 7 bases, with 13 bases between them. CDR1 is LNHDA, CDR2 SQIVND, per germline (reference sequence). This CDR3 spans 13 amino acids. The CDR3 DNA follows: TGTGCCAGTAGCCAGGAGGCTTGGAACACCATATATTTT. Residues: CASSQEAWNTIYF.

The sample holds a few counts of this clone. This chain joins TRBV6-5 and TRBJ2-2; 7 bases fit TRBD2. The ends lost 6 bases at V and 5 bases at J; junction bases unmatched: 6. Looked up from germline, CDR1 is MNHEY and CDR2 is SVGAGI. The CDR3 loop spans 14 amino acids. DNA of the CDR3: TGTGCCAGCAGGGCGGGGGAAGGGACCGGGGAGCTGTTTTTT. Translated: CASRAGEGTGELFF.

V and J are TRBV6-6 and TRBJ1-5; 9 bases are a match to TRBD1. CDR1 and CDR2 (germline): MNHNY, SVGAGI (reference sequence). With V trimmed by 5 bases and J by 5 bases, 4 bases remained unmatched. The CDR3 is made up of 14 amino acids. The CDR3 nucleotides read TGTGCCAGCAGTACGGGACAGGGTTATCAGCCCCAGCATTTT. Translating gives CASSTGQGYQPQHF.

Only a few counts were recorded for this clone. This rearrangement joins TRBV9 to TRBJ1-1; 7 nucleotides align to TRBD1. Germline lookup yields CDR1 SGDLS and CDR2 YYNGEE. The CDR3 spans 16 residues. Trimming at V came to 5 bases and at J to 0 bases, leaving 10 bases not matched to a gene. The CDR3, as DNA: TGTGCCAGCAGTCAAGGGACAGTGAGGATGAACACTGAAGCTTTCTTT. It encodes CASSQGTVRMNTEAFF.

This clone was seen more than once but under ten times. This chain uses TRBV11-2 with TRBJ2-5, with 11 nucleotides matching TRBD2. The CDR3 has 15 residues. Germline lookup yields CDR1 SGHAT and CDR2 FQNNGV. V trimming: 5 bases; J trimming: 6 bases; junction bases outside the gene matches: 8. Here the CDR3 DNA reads TGTGCCAGCAGCACACTAGCGGGGGAAGGAAAGACCCAGTACTTC. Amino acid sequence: CASSTLAGEGKTQYF.

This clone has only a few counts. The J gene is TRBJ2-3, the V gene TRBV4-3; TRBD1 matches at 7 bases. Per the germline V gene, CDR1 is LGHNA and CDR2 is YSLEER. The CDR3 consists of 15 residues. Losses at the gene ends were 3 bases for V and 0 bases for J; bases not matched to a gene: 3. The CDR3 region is CASSQGQSSTDTQYF. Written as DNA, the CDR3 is TGCGCCAGCAGCCAGGGACAGTCTAGCACAGATACGCAGTATTTT.

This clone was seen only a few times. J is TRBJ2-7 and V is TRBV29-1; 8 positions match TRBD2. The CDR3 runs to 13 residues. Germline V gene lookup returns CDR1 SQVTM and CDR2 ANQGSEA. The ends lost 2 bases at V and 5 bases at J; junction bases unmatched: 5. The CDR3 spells CSVETGGGNEQYF. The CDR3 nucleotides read TGCAGCGTTGAAACCGGGGGGGGAAACGAGCAGTACTTC.

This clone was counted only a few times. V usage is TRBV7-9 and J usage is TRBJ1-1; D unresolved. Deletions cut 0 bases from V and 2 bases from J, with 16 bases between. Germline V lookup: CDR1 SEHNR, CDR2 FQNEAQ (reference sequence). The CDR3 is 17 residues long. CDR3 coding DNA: TGTGCCAGCAGCTTAGCTGTAGATCCTCACTCAAACACTGAAGCTTTCTTT. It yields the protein CASSLAVDPHSNTEAFF.

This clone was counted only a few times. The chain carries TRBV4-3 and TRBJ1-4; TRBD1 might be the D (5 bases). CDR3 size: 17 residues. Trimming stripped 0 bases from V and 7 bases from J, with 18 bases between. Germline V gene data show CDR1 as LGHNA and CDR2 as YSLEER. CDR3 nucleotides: TGCGCCAGCAGCCAAGACTACTCGGCCAGGGTTAGTGAAAAACTGTTTTTT. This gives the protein CASSQDYSARVSEKLFF.

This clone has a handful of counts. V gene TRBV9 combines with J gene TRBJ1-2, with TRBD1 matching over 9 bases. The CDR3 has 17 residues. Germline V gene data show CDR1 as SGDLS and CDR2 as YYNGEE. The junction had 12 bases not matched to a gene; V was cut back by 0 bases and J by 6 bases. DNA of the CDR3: TGTGCCAGCAGCGTAGATTTGTTGACAGGGGGGCGGGATGGCTACACCTTC. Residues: CASSVDLLTGGRDGYTF.

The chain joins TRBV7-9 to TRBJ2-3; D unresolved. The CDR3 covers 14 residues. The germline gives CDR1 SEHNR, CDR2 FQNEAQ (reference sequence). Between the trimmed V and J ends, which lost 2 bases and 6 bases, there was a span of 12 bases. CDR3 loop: CASSLNSPMDTQYF. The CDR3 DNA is TGTGCCAGCAGCTTAAATAGCCCAATGGATACGCAGTATTTT.